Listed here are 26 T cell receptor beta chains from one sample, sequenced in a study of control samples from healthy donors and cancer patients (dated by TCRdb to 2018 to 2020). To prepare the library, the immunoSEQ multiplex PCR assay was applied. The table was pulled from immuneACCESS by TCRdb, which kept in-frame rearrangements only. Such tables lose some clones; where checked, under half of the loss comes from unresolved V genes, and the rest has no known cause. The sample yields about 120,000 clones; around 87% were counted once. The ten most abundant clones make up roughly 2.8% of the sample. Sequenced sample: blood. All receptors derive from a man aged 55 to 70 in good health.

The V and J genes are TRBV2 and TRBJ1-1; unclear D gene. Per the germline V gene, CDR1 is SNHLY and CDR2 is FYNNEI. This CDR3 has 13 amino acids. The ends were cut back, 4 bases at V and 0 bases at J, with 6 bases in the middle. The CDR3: CASSAKLNTEAFF. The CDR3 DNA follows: TGTGCCAGCAGTGCTAAGCTGAACACTGAAGCTTTCTTT.

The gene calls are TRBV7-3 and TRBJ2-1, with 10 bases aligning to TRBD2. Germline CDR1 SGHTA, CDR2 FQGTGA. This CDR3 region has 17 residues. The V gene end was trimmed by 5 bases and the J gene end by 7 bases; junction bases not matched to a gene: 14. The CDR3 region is CASSPRGGAGGMNEQFF. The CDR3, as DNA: TGTGCCAGCAGCCCCCGTGGGGGAGCGGGGGGGATGAATGAGCAGTTCTTC. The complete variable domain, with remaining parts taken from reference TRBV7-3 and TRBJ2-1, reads GAGVSQTPSNKVTEKGKYVELRCDPISGHTALYWYRQSLGQGPEFLIYFQGTGAADDSGLPNDRFFAVRPEGSVSTLKIQRTERGDSAVYLCASSPRGGAGGMNEQFFGPGTRLTVL.

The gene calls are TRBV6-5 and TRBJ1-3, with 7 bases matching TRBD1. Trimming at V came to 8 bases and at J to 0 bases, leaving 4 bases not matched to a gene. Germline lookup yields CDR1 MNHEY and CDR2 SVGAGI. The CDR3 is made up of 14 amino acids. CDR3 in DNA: TGTGCCAGCTGGGACAGCCTCTCTGGAAACACCATATATTTT. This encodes CASWDSLSGNTIYF.

CDR3 loop: CASSPIRNSNQPQHF. The CDR3 DNA reads TGTGCCAGTAGTCCAATTCGGAATAGCAATCAGCCCCAGCATTTT. V gene TRBV19 combines with J gene TRBJ1-5, with D unclear. CDR1 and CDR2 (germline): LNHDA, SQIVND (reference sequence). This CDR3 has 15 amino acids. Trimming left V 5 bases short and J 0 bases short, with 11 bases between.

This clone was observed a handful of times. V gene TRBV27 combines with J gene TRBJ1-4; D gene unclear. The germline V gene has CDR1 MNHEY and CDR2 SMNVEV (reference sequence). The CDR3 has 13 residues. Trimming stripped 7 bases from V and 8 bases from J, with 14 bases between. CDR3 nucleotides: TGTGCCAGCACTAGGCTATCGGGGGAAAAACTGTTTTTT. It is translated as CASTRLSGEKLFF.

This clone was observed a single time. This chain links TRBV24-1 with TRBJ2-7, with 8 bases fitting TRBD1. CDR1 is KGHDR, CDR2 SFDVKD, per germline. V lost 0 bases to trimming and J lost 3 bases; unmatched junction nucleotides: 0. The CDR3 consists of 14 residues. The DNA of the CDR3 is TGTGCCACCAGTGATTTGGGACAGGGCTACGAGCAGTACTTC. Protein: CATSDLGQGYEQYF.

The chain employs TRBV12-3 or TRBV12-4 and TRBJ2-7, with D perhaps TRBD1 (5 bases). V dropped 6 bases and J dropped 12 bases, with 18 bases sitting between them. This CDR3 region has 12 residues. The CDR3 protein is CASRTQGSGAYF. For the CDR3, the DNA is TGTGCCAGCAGAACCCAGGGTTCGGGCGCGTACTTC.

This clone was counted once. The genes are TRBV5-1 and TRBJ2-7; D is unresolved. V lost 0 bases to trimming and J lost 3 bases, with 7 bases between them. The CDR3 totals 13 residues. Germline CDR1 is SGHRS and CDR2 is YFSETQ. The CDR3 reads CASSLAVDYEQYF. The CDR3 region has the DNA TGCGCCAGCAGCTTGGCCGTTGACTACGAGCAGTACTTC.

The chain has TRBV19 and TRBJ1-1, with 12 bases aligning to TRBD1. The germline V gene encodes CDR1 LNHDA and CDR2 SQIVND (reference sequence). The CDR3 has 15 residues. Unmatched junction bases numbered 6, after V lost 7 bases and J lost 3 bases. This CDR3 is CASIEGTGGHTEAFF. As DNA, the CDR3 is TGTGCCAGTATTGAAGGGACAGGGGGCCACACTGAAGCTTTCTTT.

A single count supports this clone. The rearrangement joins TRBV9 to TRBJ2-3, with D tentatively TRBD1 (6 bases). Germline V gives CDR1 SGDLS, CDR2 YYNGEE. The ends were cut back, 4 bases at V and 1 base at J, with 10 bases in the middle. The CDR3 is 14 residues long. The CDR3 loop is CASSPRTGTDTQYF. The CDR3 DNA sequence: TGTGCCAGCAGCCCCCGGACAGGCACAGATACGCAGTATTTT.

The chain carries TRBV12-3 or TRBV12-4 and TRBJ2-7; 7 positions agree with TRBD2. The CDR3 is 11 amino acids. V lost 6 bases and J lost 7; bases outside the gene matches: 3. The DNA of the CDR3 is TGTGCCAGCAGCCGCGGGGGTGAGCAGTACTTC. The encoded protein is CASSRGGEQYF.

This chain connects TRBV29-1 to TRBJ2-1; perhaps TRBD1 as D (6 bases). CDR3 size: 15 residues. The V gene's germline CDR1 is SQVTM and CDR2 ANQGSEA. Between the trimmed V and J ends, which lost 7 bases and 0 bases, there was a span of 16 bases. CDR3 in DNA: TGCAGCGCTCCGAAAACAGGGAGCTCCTACAATGAGCAGTTCTTC. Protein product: CSAPKTGSSYNEQFF.

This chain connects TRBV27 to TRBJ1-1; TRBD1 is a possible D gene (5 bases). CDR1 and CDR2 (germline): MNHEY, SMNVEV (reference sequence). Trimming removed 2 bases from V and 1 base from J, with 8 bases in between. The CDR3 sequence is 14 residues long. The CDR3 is CASSLQGWNTEAFF. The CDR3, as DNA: TGTGCCAGCAGTTTACAGGGTTGGAACACTGAAGCTTTCTTT.

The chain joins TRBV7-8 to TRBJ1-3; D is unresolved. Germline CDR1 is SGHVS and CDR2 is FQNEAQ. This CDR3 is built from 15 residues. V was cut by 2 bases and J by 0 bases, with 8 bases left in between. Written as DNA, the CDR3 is TGTGCCAGCAGCTTACAGGCTTTCTCTGGAAACACCATATATTTT. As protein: CASSLQAFSGNTIYF.

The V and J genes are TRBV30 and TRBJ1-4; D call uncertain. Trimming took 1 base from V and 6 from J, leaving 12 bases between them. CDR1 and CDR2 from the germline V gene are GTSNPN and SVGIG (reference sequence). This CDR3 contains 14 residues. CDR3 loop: CAWSARVGHEKLFF. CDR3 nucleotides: TGTGCCTGGAGTGCAAGGGTTGGGCATGAAAAACTGTTTTTT.

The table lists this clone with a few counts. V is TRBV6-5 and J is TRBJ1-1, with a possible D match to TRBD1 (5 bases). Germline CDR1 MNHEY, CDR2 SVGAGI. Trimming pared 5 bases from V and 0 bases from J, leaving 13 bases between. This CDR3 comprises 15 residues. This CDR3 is CASSRTGLMNTEAFF. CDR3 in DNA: TGTGCCAGCAGTCGCACAGGTCTCATGAACACTGAAGCTTTCTTT.

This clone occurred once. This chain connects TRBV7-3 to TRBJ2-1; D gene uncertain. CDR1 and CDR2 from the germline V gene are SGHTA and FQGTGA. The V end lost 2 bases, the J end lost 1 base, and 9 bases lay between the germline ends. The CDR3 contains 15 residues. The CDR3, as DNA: TGTGCCAGCAGCTTAGGCGGATTATCCTACAATGAGCAGTTCTTC. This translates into CASSLGGLSYNEQFF.

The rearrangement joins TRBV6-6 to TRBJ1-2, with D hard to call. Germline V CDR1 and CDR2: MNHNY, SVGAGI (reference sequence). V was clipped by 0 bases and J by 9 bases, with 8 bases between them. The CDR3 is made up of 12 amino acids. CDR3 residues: CASSYSLESYTF. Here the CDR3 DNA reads TGTGCCAGCAGTTACTCCCTCGAGAGCTACACCTTC.

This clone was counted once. The CDR3 spells CASSLAPGGEQFF. CDR3 in DNA: TGTGCCAGCAGTTTAGCTCCAGGGGGTGAGCAGTTCTTC. J is TRBJ2-1 and V is TRBV12-3 or TRBV12-4; the match to TRBD1 covers 7 bases. The ends lost 0 bases at V and 9 bases at J; junction bases unmatched: 2. The CDR3 extends over 13 amino acids.

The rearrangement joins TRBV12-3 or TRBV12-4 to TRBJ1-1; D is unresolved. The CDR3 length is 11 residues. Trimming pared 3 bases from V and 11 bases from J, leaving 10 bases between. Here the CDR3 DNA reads TGTGCCAGCAGTTTCGGTTTTGGGGCTTTCTTT. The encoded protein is CASSFGFGAFF.

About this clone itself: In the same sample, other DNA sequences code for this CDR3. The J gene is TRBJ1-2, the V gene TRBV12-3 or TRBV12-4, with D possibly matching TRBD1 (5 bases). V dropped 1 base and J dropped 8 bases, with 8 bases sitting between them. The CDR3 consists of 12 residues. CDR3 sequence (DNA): TGTGCCAGCAGTTTAGTCGGGGGGGGCTACACCTTC. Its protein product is CASSLVGGGYTF.

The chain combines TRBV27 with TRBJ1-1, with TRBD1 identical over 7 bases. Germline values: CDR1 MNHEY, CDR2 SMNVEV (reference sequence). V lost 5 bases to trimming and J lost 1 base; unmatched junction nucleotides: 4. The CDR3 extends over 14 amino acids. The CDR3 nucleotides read TGTGCCAGCAGTCCCGGGACAGCGAACACTGAAGCTTTCTTT. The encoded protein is CASSPGTANTEAFF.

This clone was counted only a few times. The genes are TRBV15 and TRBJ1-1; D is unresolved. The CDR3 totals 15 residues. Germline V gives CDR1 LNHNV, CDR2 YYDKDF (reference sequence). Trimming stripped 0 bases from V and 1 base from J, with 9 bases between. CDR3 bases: TGTGCCACCAGCAGAGATGGACGGCGGAACACTGAAGCTTTCTTT. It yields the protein CATSRDGRRNTEAFF.

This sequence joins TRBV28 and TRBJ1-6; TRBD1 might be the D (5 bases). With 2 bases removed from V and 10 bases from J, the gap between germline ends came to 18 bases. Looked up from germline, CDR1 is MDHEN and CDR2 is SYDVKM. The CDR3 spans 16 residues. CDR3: CASSLGSAGVRSPLHF. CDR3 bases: TGTGCCAGCAGTTTAGGGAGCGCGGGGGTAAGGTCACCCCTCCACTTT.

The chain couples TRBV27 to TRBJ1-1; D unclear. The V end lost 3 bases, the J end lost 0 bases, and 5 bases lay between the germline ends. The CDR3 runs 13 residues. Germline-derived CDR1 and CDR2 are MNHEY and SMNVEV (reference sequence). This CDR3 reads CASSFGMNTEAFF. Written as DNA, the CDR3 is TGTGCCAGCAGTTTTGGAATGAACACTGAAGCTTTCTTT.

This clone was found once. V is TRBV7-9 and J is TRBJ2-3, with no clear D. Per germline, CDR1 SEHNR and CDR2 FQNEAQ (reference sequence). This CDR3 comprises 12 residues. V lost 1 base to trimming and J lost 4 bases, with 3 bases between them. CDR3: CASSLGADTQYF. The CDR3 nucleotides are TGTGCCAGCAGCTTAGGTGCAGATACGCAGTATTTT.